Each of the 32 T cell receptor beta chains below was sequenced from the same sample in a study of regulatory T cells in long-lasting Graves disease. Researchers made TCR beta libraries by using iRepertoire HTBI primers and running Arm-PCR on CDR3 regions. TCRdb processed the multiplex PCR reads anew with MiXCR; each CDR3 protein has one entry. Of approximately 690,000 distinct CDR3 sequences listed, approximately 29% are singletons. Time point: persistent/refractory GD, antithyroid drugs over 5 years with positive TRAb. RNA isolated from PBMCs was used to make the TCR library. Sequencing was performed on peripheral blood mononuclear cells (PBMCs), taken when the disease was refractory, from a patient treated with antithyroid drugs. The origin of the receptors is a female donor with Graves disease.

The sample holds a few counts of this clonotype. The chain is built from TRBV20-1 and TRBJ1-6, with D maybe TRBD1 (6 bases). CDR3 length: 14 residues. Trimming shortened V by 7 bases and J by 6 bases, and 16 bases separated the two germline ends. The V gene's germline CDR1 is DFQATT and CDR2 SNEGSKA (reference sequence). The CDR3 DNA reads as TGCAGTGGATCGAGGGGGGCAGCTAATTCACCCCTCCACTTT. Amino acids: CSGSRGAANSPLHF.

This clonotype was picked up a small number of times. The chain is built from TRBV10-2 and TRBJ1-2; 8 positions match TRBD1. CDR3 length: 12 amino acids. Germline V gene data show CDR1 as WSHSY and CDR2 as SAAADI. V was pared by 0 bases and J by 11 bases, with 2 bases of the junction left unmatched. The CDR3 DNA sequence: TGCGCCAGCAGTGAGTCGGGACAGGCTTACACCTTC. Translated, it gives CASSESGQAYTF.

The chain is built from TRBV6-1 and TRBJ2-1; D is unresolved. The germline CDR1 and CDR2 sequences are MNHNS and SASEGT. Trimming removed 6 bases at V and 0 bases at J, with 15 bases between. This CDR3 comprises 16 residues. CDR3 DNA sequence: TGTGCCAGCAGCTCTCCAGGAGCCCCCTCCTACAATGAGCAGTTCTTC. This translates into CASSSPGAPSYNEQFF.

The J gene is TRBJ1-6, the V gene TRBV10-3; the D is unclear. The germline V and J ends were trimmed by 0 bases and 9 bases, with 9 bases remaining between them. This CDR3 has 14 amino acids. Germline CDR1 and CDR2: ENHRY and SYGVKD. The CDR3 coding sequence is TGTGCCATCAGTGAGTCGCAGGAAGGTTCACCCCTCCACTTT. Translated: CAISESQEGSPLHF.

This clonotype was seen a few times. The V gene is TRBV15, the J gene TRBJ1-1; D is ambiguous. The CDR3 consists of 13 residues. The germline V gene encodes CDR1 LNHNV and CDR2 YYDKDF (reference sequence). Trimming took off 2 bases at V and 4 bases at J, with 8 bases between the two ends. The CDR3 coding sequence is TGTGCCACCAGCAGAAAAGGGAGCACTGAAGCTTTCTTT. Protein product: CATSRKGSTEAFF.

V usage is TRBV12-3 or TRBV12-4 and J usage is TRBJ2-7; TRBD1 or TRBD2 may be the D gene (6 bases each). The CDR3 sequence is 14 residues long. Trimming shortened V by 6 bases and J by 3 bases, and 15 bases separated the two germline ends. DNA for the CDR3: TGTGCCAGCAGGGGGGGCGAGACCTTCTACGAGCAGTACTTC. Translating gives CASRGGETFYEQYF.

This chain uses TRBV2 with TRBJ2-1, with 9 bases matching TRBD2. This CDR3 region has 15 residues. The junction had 3 bases not matched to a gene; V was cut back by 3 bases and J by 3 bases. CDR1 is SNHLY and CDR2 is FYNNEI in the germline V gene. CDR3 nucleotide sequence: TGTGCCAGCAGTGACGCTAGCGGGAACTACAATGAGCAGTTCTTC. It codes for CASSDASGNYNEQFF. Filled out from reference TRBV2 and TRBJ2-1, the complete variable domain reads EPEVTQTPSHQVTQMGQEVILRCVPISNHLYFYWYRQILGQKVEFLVSFYNNEISEKSEIFDDQFSVERPDGSNFTLKIRSTKLEDSAMYFCASSDASGNYNEQFFGPGTRLTVL.

The rearrangement links TRBV6-2 or TRBV6-3 to TRBJ1-2; no firm D call. The CDR3 spans 14 residues. V lost 7 bases and J lost 2, with 14 bases in between. Germline-derived CDR1 and CDR2 are MNHEY and SVGEGT. The CDR3 sequence is CASNSRASNYGYTF. The CDR3 DNA is TGTGCCAGCAATTCCCGGGCATCCAACTATGGCTACACCTTC.

This clonotype showed up just a few times. The V and J genes are TRBV25-1 and TRBJ2-5; 7 bases match TRBD1. The V and J ends lost 1 base and 5 bases, in that order; junction bases with no gene match: 10. CDR3 length equals 16 residues. Germline CDR1 MGHDK, CDR2 SYGVNS. This CDR3 is CASSEWDSPRVETQYF. CDR3 DNA sequence: TGTGCCAGCAGTGAATGGGACAGTCCACGGGTTGAGACCCAGTACTTC. The complete variable domain, with remaining parts taken from reference TRBV25-1 and TRBJ2-5, reads EADIYQTPRYLVIGTGKKITLECSQTMGHDKMYWYQQDPGMELHLIHYSYGVNSTEKGDLSSESTVSRIRTEHFPLTLESARPSHTSQYLCASSEWDSPRVETQYFGPGTRLLVL.

As for this clonotype: This sequence may be a read error, since a much larger clone differs from it by one base. The J gene is TRBJ2-5, the V gene TRBV2; tentatively, D is TRBD2 (5 bases). This CDR3 contains 15 residues. The germline V gene encodes CDR1 SNHLY and CDR2 FYNNEI. The V gene lost 6 bases and the J gene lost 1 base, with 15 bases spanning the gap. The CDR3 DNA is TGTGCCAGCAGCAGAGATCGAGCGGTCCAAGAGACCCAGTACTTC. Translation gives CASSRDRAVQETQYF.

A few counts support this clonotype. The chain is built from TRBV28 and TRBJ2-5; the D call may be TRBD1 or TRBD2 (5 bases each). From germline, CDR1 is MDHEN and CDR2 SYDVKM. V lost 7 bases and J 1 base, leaving 13 bases between the germline ends. CDR3 length equals 14 residues. CDR3 region: CASIWDPIQETQYF. The CDR3 coding sequence is TGTGCCAGCATTTGGGACCCAATCCAAGAGACCCAGTACTTC.

This clonotype has at least ten counts. One junction end disagrees with the germline gene, perhaps due to a read error. The V call is TRBV19, the J call TRBJ1-1; a weak D match, TRBD1 (5 bases). The CDR3 is 13 residues long. CDR1 LNHDA and CDR2 SQIVND come from the germline V gene (reference sequence). CDR3 sequence: CASSMGGNTEAFF. The CDR3 coding sequence is TGTGCCAGCAGTATGGGGGGGAACACTGAAGCTTTCTTT.

V usage is TRBV6-5 and J usage is TRBJ1-1, with D unclear. With 2 bases removed from V and 9 bases from J, the gap between germline ends came to 16 bases. There are 14 residues in the CDR3. CDR1 is MNHEY, CDR2 SVGAGI, per germline. In nucleotides, the CDR3 is TGTGCCAGCAGTTACCCACCGGACGGAGTGAAAGCTTTCTTT. Translation gives CASSYPPDGVKAFF.

This clonotype was counted only a few times. The chain employs TRBV12-3 or TRBV12-4 and TRBJ1-1; 9 nucleotides line up with TRBD1. J lost 3 bases, V lost 5 bases, and 4 bases had no gene match. The CDR3 runs to 14 residues. CDR3 in amino acids: CASSGTGSYTEAFF. The CDR3 nucleotides are TGTGCCAGCAGTGGGACAGGGAGTTACACTGAAGCTTTCTTT.

This clonotype was seen a few times. The chain uses TRBV6-5 and TRBJ2-2; a possible D gene is TRBD2 (5 bases). From germline, CDR1 is MNHEY and CDR2 SVGAGI. This CDR3 region has 18 residues. Trimming pared 2 bases from V and 4 bases from J, leaving 20 bases between. CDR3 loop: CASSYLRTSSPTTGELFF. As DNA, the CDR3 is TGTGCCAGCAGTTACCTCCGGACTTCCAGCCCTACCACCGGGGAGCTGTTTTTT.

This clonotype was picked up a small number of times. This chain joins TRBV6-5 and TRBJ1-5, with D possibly being TRBD1 (6 bases). The CDR3 totals 15 residues. Germline-derived CDR1 and CDR2 are MNHEY and SVGAGI. The V and J ends lost 0 bases and 7 bases respectively, with 13 bases between them. CDR3 DNA: TGTGCCAGCAGTTACTCCGGCAACAGGGCCCAGCCCCAGCATTTT. Translated, it gives CASSYSGNRAQPQHF.

V gene TRBV3-1 combines with J gene TRBJ1-2; D is uncertain. CDR1 and CDR2 from the germline V gene are LGHDT and YNNKEL (reference sequence). CDR3 size: 14 residues. Trimming took off 3 bases at V and 8 bases at J, with 16 bases between the two ends. The CDR3 DNA reads TGTGCCAGCAGCCAGACTATCCGTCTCGGGGGCTACACCTTC. Its protein is CASSQTIRLGGYTF.

The V and J genes are TRBV6-2 or TRBV6-3 and TRBJ1-1; a weak D match, TRBD1 (5 bases). The V end was cut by 7 bases, the J end by 1 base, with 16 bases between. Per the germline V gene, CDR1 is MNHEY and CDR2 is SVGEGT. There are 15 residues in the CDR3. The CDR3 protein is CASKGTRGGNTEAFF. In nucleotides, the CDR3 is TGTGCCAGCAAGGGGACTCGGGGAGGGAACACTGAAGCTTTCTTT.

This clonotype was observed at least ten times. V gene TRBV28 combines with J gene TRBJ1-1; tentatively, D is TRBD1 (5 bases). The CDR3 is 14 residues long. Germline V gene sequence: CDR1 MDHEN, CDR2 SYDVKM. V was cut by 6 bases and J by 1 base, with 12 bases left in between. The CDR3 DNA reads TGTGCCAGCAGGGCGGGGACCTGGAACACTGAAGCTTTCTTT. Protein: CASRAGTWNTEAFF.

J is TRBJ2-5 and V is TRBV7-9; TRBD1 matches 11 bases. J lost 1 base, V lost 0 bases, and 22 bases had no gene match. The V gene's germline CDR1 is SEHNR and CDR2 FQNEAQ (reference sequence). This CDR3 comprises 23 residues. The CDR3 nucleotides are TGTGCCAGCAGCTTAGCGGTTGAAGATATCGGACAGGGGGCCTACCAAATCCAAGAGACCCAGTACTTC. Its protein product is CASSLAVEDIGQGAYQIQETQYF.

The chain recombines TRBV5-1 with TRBJ2-7, with D possibly matching TRBD2 (5 bases). The CDR3 contains 15 residues. Trimming removed 5 bases from V and 3 bases from J, with 18 bases in between. Germline-derived CDR1 and CDR2 are SGHRS and YFSETQ. The CDR3 reads CASRAPAETNYEQYF. The CDR3 DNA reads TGCGCCAGCAGGGCTCCAGCGGAGACTAACTACGAGCAGTACTTC.

This clonotype has just a few counts. The chain links TRBV9 to TRBJ1-2, with D tentatively TRBD1 (5 bases). Trimming left V 3 bases short and J 4 bases short, with 19 bases between. CDR1 and CDR2 (germline): SGDLS, YYNGEE. The CDR3 is made up of 16 amino acids. As DNA, the CDR3 is TGTGCCAGCAGCGCTCTCCAACAGGACCGGGGCTATGGCTACACCTTC. Translating gives CASSALQQDRGYGYTF.

In this sample, this clonotype turned up a few times. V is TRBV15 and J is TRBJ1-5; D remains unclear. Germline V gene sequence: CDR1 LNHNV, CDR2 YYDKDF (reference sequence). V dropped 3 bases and J dropped 4 bases, with 19 bases sitting between them. The CDR3 covers 17 residues. The CDR3 is CATSSLGTWASNQPQHF. CDR3 DNA: TGTGCCACCAGCAGTCTGGGAACCTGGGCGAGTAATCAGCCCCAGCATTTT.

This clonotype showed up many times. The chain combines TRBV6-5 with TRBJ2-7; D is ambiguous. Per germline, CDR1 MNHEY and CDR2 SVGAGI. Trimming shortened V by 0 bases and J by 0 bases, and 12 bases separated the two germline ends. CDR3 size: 16 residues. The CDR3 nucleotides are TGTGCCAGCAGTTACTCGAGCGTTCTGAGCTCCTACGAGCAGTACTTC. Protein: CASSYSSVLSSYEQYF.

This chain uses TRBV7-9 with TRBJ1-2, with D tentatively TRBD1 (5 bases). V shed 3 bases and J shed 2 bases, with 10 bases lying between them. The CDR3 loop spans 14 amino acids. The germline V gene has CDR1 SEHNR and CDR2 FQNEAQ (reference sequence). Here the CDR3 reads CASSFWGLNYGYTF. The CDR3 DNA follows: TGTGCCAGCAGCTTTTGGGGCCTGAACTATGGCTACACCTTC.

V is TRBV7-2 and J is TRBJ2-5; 12 nucleotides align to TRBD2. The trim removed 5 bases at V and 2 bases at J, leaving 6 bases unmatched. From germline, CDR1 is SGHTA and CDR2 FQGNSA. This CDR3 spans 16 amino acids. The CDR3 bases are TGTGCCAGCAGCCAGACTAGCGGGGGCTCTCAAGAGACCCAGTACTTC. Translated: CASSQTSGGSQETQYF.

The chain joins TRBV19 to TRBJ1-1; 7 bases match TRBD1. This CDR3 is built from 16 residues. Per germline, CDR1 LNHDA and CDR2 SQIVND (reference sequence). Losses at the gene ends were 5 bases for V and 3 bases for J; bases not matched to a gene: 12. The CDR3 nucleotides are TGTGCCAGTAGTCGGACCTCAGGGGGGCCGCACACTGAAGCTTTCTTT. Translated: CASSRTSGGPHTEAFF.

CDR3 DNA: TGTGCCAGCAGTGACTCAAGGACTAGCTGCTTTAATGAGCAGTTCTTC. It translates to CASSDSRTSCFNEQFF. The chain recombines TRBV6-4 with TRBJ2-1; TRBD2 matches 8 bases. From germline, CDR1 is MRHNA and CDR2 SNTAGT. CDR3 length: 16 amino acids. After removal of 0 bases from V and 7 bases from J, the junction contained 8 bases not matched to a gene.

This clonotype was detected a few times. The V gene is TRBV12-3 or TRBV12-4, the J gene TRBJ1-1, with no clear D. This CDR3 comprises 15 residues. V was trimmed by 0 bases and J by 1 base, leaving 9 bases between them. The CDR3 coding sequence is TGTGCCAGCAGTTTAGCGCTAAGTGGGAACACTGAAGCTTTCTTT. Protein sequence: CASSLALSGNTEAFF.

This clonotype was seen more than once but under ten times. V usage is TRBV3-1 and J usage is TRBJ2-7; 10 bases are a match to TRBD2. The CDR3 extends over 16 amino acids. Germline CDR1 and CDR2: LGHDT and YNNKEL (reference sequence). Trimming removed 0 bases from V and 3 bases from J; junction bases left unmatched: 5. The CDR3, as DNA: TGTGCCAGCAGCCAAGATGGGCTAGCGGGAGTCTACGAGCAGTACTTC. Protein sequence: CASSQDGLAGVYEQYF.

This clonotype was picked up many times. The rearrangement links TRBV12-5 to TRBJ2-5; the D is unclear. V was trimmed by 5 bases and J by 2 bases, leaving 9 bases between them. The CDR3 length is 13 residues. Germline V gives CDR1 LGHNT, CDR2 FRNRAP. This chain's CDR3 is CASGNTVQETQYF. CDR3 bases: TGTGCTAGTGGTAACACCGTGCAAGAGACCCAGTACTTC.

Only a few counts were recorded for this clonotype. The chain has TRBV3-1 and TRBJ2-5, with D maybe TRBD2 (5 bases). This CDR3 has 17 amino acids. The V and J ends lost 1 base and 1 base respectively, with 16 bases between them. Germline V gene lookup returns CDR1 LGHDT and CDR2 YNNKEL (reference sequence). This chain's CDR3 is CASSQVLRTRSQETQYF. In DNA, the CDR3 is TGTGCCAGCAGCCAAGTCTTACGAACTAGATCCCAAGAGACCCAGTACTTC.